This T cell receptor beta chain is drawn from a study of T cell responses to AZD1222 COVID-19 vaccine. The CDR3 totals 17 residues. The junction had 16 bases not matched to a gene; V was cut back by 3 bases and J by 10 bases. Looked up from germline, CDR1 is KGHSH and CDR2 is LQKENI. Clones were read by immunoSEQ multiplex PCR, and TCRdb kept only the in-frame ones, dropping some. This sample yields more than 100,000 clones, of which over 90% are seen a single time; 5% to 7% belongs to the top ten. The TCR sequence derives from an adult in good health. This chain uses TRBV18 with TRBJ2-1, with 9 bases fitting TRBD2. Sequencing used peripheral blood, obtained on day 0 of AZD1222 vaccination. The CDR3 region is CASSPLPSGGTAGEQFF. CDR3 sequence (DNA): TGTGCCAGCTCACCCCTACCCAGCGGGGGGACCGCTGGAGAGCAGTTCTTC.